This T cell receptor (beta chain) was sequenced in a study of human T cells and chemical hapten exposure. In the study overall: Donors were sensitized with 2% DPC on the upper inner arm. On the upper back, patch tests were applied with 0.01% DPC and read at 6 days.

This CDR3 region has 16 residues. Germline lookup yields CDR1 SGHRS and CDR2 YFSETQ. J lost 4 bases, V lost 2 bases, and 8 bases had no gene match. Indicated time point: pre-sensitization, week 0. The treatment denotes: therapeutic diphenylcyclopropenone sensitization with weekly scalp DPC. Each donor was an alopecia patient between 18 and 70 years of age who qualified for DPC. The library tagged each cDNA molecule with unique molecular identifiers. TCRdb reprocessed the RACE reads via MiXCR and lists one record per CDR3 protein. The sample comprises 300,000 to 450,000 distinct CDR3 sequences, 5.5% of which are singletons, and around 8% rests with the top ten.

The rearrangement uses TRBV5-1 and TRBJ2-1; TRBD2 matches at 8 bases. The source is a woman younger than 30 with alopecia areata. Some clones in this sample may be carry-over from other donors' samples. The sample was whole blood, taken in connection with sensitization to the hapten diphenylcyclopropenone (DPC). The CDR3: CASSLLPGGGYNEQFF. The DNA of the CDR3 is TGCGCCAGCAGCTTACTCCCTGGCGGGGGGTACAATGAGCAGTTCTTC.